This T cell receptor beta chain was identified during a study of blood T cell repertoires in COVID-19. Study context: PBMCs, B-cell-depleted T cells, or T cells were the source of the cDNA or gDNA that made up the material.

Authors' processing steps: Nucleated cell number was recorded as an estimate derived from reference gene primer amplification. Measured with immunoSEQ multiplex PCR; TCRdb has only the in-frame clones, and not every one. The V and J calls and clone size come from that table; D and trimming were worked out from the DNA. In the table there are 400,000 to 550,000 clones, roughly 85% of which are singletons. The trim removed 7 bases at V and 1 base at J, leaving 5 bases unmatched. The V gene's germline CDR1 is SNHLY and CDR2 FYNNEI. CDR3 length: 14 amino acids. The sequence was collected from a woman aged 18-29 years with acute COVID-19. The chain has TRBV2 and TRBJ2-7, with TRBD2 matching over 9 bases. Specimen: PBMCs or T cells enriched from blood (not recorded which). CDR3 nucleotides: TGTGCCAGCAAGGAGACTAGCGGTTCCTACGAGCAGTACTTC. Amino acids: CASKETSGSYEQYF. Based on the CDR3 plus reference TRBV2 and TRBJ2-7, the full variable domain is EPEVTQTPSHQVTQMGQEVILRCVPISNHLYFYWYRQILGQKVEFLVSFYNNEISEKSEIFDDQFSVERPDGSNFTLKIRSTKLEDSAMYFCASKETSGSYEQYFGPGTRLTVT.